Listed below are T cell receptor beta chains from one sample, sequenced in a study of breast tumors, draining lymph nodes, adjacent tissues. MiXCR, run by TCRdb on the multiplex PCR reads, gives a single entry per CDR3 protein. The repertoire holds approximately 120,000 distinct CDR3 sequences, with around 20% as singletons. Material: axillary lymph node tissue. Every receptor here comes from a female donor with breast cancer. Some clones in this sample may be carry-over from other donors' samples. Each CDR3 is given with its conserved first and last residue. Each record gives: V gene, J gene, D gene, clone size, CDR3 DNA, CDR3 protein. D genes are given only for firm matches. Clone size is stated in some rows and not others, as once, few, many or a class when expanded.

TRBV3-1	TRBJ2-1	TRBD2	NA	TGTGCCAGCAGCCAGCGTAGCGGGAGACAAAAGGCTTACAATGAGCAGTTCTTC	CASSQRSGRQKAYNEQFF
TRBV6-2/TRBV6-3	TRBJ2-1	NA	NA	TGTGCCAGCAGTTACTCGATCGGGTTAAACAATGAGCGGTTCTTC	CASSYSIGLNNERFF
TRBV12-3/TRBV12-4	TRBJ2-1	TRBD2	many	TGTGCCAGCGAACACGGGACTAGCGCCTACAATGAGCAGTTCTTC	CASEHGTSAYNEQFF
TRBV15	TRBJ2-7	TRBD2	many	TGTGCCACCAGCAGAGGACTAGCGGAAGGTGTACGAGACTTCTCTGAGCAGTACTTC	CATSRGLAEGVRDFSEQYF
TRBV15	TRBJ2-7	NA	many	TGTGCCACCAGCAGAGGGGGGGAGGGGGAGGGGTTGGCCTACGAGCAGTACTTC	CATSRGGEGEGLAYEQYF
TRBV19	TRBJ2-1	NA	many	TGTGCCAGTAGTATAACGGGAGTATTTCGGCAGTTCTTC	CASSITGVFRQFF
TRBV20-1	TRBJ2-3	NA	many	TGCAGTGCTAGGCCAGGAGTCGGGTATAGGCAGTATTTT	CSARPGVGYRQYF
TRBV5-1	TRBJ2-2	TRBD2	many	TGCGCCAGCAGCTTGGCACTAGCGGGAGTTTACACCGGGGAGCTGTTTTTT	CASSLALAGVYTGELFF
TRBV11-2	TRBJ2-7	NA	many	TGTGCCAGCAGCCCGGGACCCGGAGGTAGCGAGCAGTACTTC	CASSPGPGGSEQYF
TRBV10-3	TRBJ1-5	TRBD1	many	TGTGCCATCAGTACTCAGGGGGACAATCAGCCCCAGCATTTT	CAISTQGDNQPQHF
TRBV9	TRBJ1-2	NA	many	TGTGCCAGCAGCGTAGCATGGACTGACTATGGCTACACCTTC	CASSVAWTDYGYTF
TRBV3-1	TRBJ2-1	TRBD1	NA	TGTGCCAGCAGCCATAGGACAGGGTTCGAGCAGTTCTTC	CASSHRTGFEQFF
TRBV25-1	TRBJ2-5	NA	NA	TGTGCCAGCAGTGATAATGGGCAGTTTAAAGAGACCCAGTACTTC	CASSDNGQFKETQYF
TRBV15	TRBJ2-2	NA	many	TGTGCCACCAGCGGGGACAACAGGAACACCGGGGAGCTGTTTTTT	CATSGDNRNTGELFF
TRBV6-1	TRBJ2-3	TRBD2	many	TGTGCCAGCAGTGAAGGGACAAACATAGCGGGGAAGATCACAGATACGCAGTATTTT	CASSEGTNIAGKITDTQYF
TRBV4-2	TRBJ2-4	TRBD2	few	TGTGCCAGCAGCCAAAGTAGCGGGAGCCAGGGAAGCATTCAGTACTTC	CASSQSSGSQGSIQYF
TRBV6-4	TRBJ2-7	NA	many	TGTGCCAGCAGTGACCGGGACACCTACGAGCAGTACTTC	CASSDRDTYEQYF
TRBV6-4	TRBJ2-7	TRBD1	NA	TGTGCCAGCAGTGACACCGGGACAGGGGGCGGGGAGCTGTACTTC	CASSDTGTGGGELYF
TRBV6-5	TRBJ2-7	NA	many	TGTGCCAGCAGTTCCCGCGCAAAGTCCTCCTACGAGCAGTACTTC	CASSSRAKSSYEQYF
TRBV6-2/TRBV6-3	TRBJ2-3	NA	NA	TGTGCCAGCAGTTACGGGCATTGGGATACGCAGTATTTT	CASSYGHWDTQYF
TRBV18	TRBJ2-1	TRBD2	many	TGTGCCAGCTCACCACTCCCTAGCGGGATCTACAATGAGCAGTTCTTC	CASSPLPSGIYNEQFF
TRBV6-1	TRBJ2-1	NA	many	TGTGCCAGCAGTGTACCCCCACCTCCCGGAGTTTCTGCACAGTTCTTC	CASSVPPPPGVSAQFF
TRBV5-1	TRBJ2-1	TRBD2	many	TGCGCCAGCAGCAAAAGCGGGAGGAGCTCCTACAATGAGCAGTTCTTC	CASSKSGRSSYNEQFF
TRBV11-2	TRBJ2-7	NA	many	TGTGCCAACAGCCCGCCCCAGGCGGCTTACTCCTACGAGCAGTACTTC	CANSPPQAAYSYEQYF
TRBV7-2	TRBJ2-2	NA	many	TGTGCCAGCAGCGTCGCCGCGGAGCTGTTTTTT	CASSVAAELFF
TRBV20-1	TRBJ2-3	NA	many	TGCAGTGCTAGCCCTCCGGGACGGAATACGCAGTATTTT	CSASPPGRNTQYF
TRBV29-1	TRBJ1-2	TRBD1	many	TGCAGCGTTGAGATCGGACAGGGGAGTGGCTACACCTTC	CSVEIGQGSGYTF
TRBV9	TRBJ2-2	TRBD2	many	TGTGCCAGCAGCGTAATCGTAGCGGGAGGGATCGGGGAGCTGTTTTTT	CASSVIVAGGIGELFF
TRBV27	TRBJ2-7	NA	many	TGTGCCAGCAGTTTCTCCAGGGGTACCTACGAGCAGTACTTC	CASSFSRGTYEQYF
TRBV5-4	TRBJ2-1	NA	NA	TGTGCCAGCAGCCCGAAGGGGGTTAGCTCCTACAATGAGCAGTTCTTC	CASSPKGVSSYNEQFF
TRBV6-1	TRBJ2-7	NA	many	TGTGCCAGCAGTGAACGGCGGATCTACGAGCAGTACTTC	CASSERRIYEQYF
TRBV28	TRBJ2-7	NA	many	TGTGCCAGTTTAGACGAGAGCTCCTACGAGCAGTACTTC	CASLDESSYEQYF
TRBV28	TRBJ2-7	NA	few	TGTGCCAGCAGTTTAGAGACACTACCCTACGAGCAGTACTTC	CASSLETLPYEQYF
TRBV12-3/TRBV12-4	TRBJ2-7	TRBD2	many	TGTGCCAGCAGTGCGACTAGCGTAAACGAGCAGTACTTC	CASSATSVNEQYF
TRBV5-1	TRBJ1-6	TRBD1	many	TGCGCCAGCAGCCTCGGGACAGGGGGCGTGAATTCACCCCTCCACTTT	CASSLGTGGVNSPLHF
TRBV3-1	TRBJ2-1	TRBD2	many	TGTGCCAGCAGTCGCCGGGAGGGATACAATGAGCAGTTCTTC	CASSRREGYNEQFF
TRBV20-1	TRBJ2-1	TRBD2	many	TGCAGTGCCGACAGAGCGGGAAATAGCTACAATGAGCAGTTCTTC	CSADRAGNSYNEQFF
TRBV10-1	TRBJ2-5	TRBD2	many	TGCGCCAGCAGCGGATCTCTAGCGGGAGGGAACCAAGAGACCCAGTACTTC	CASSGSLAGGNQETQYF
TRBV6-5	TRBJ2-2	NA	NA	TGTGCCAGCAGTTACGGGGGGCACGGGGAGCTGTTTTTT	CASSYGGHGELFF
TRBV24-1	TRBJ2-7	TRBD1	many	TGTGCCACCAGTGATGGACAGGGTGGGTACGAGCAGTACTTC	CATSDGQGGYEQYF
TRBV7-8	TRBJ2-7	NA	many	TGTGCCAGCAGCCCCCATGGGGGGTCGCAGTACTTC	CASSPHGGSQYF
TRBV28	TRBJ2-7	NA	many	TGTGCCAGCAGCCCCCCCGGGTGGGCGGGGAAAGACGAGCAGTACTTC	CASSPPGWAGKDEQYF
TRBV2	TRBJ1-6	NA	many	TGTGCCAGCAGTGGGGAGTATAATTCACCCCTCCACTTT	CASSGEYNSPLHF
TRBV5-1	TRBJ2-1	TRBD1	many	TGCGCCAGCAGCCCTCGTAGTGGACAGGGTTCTTGGAATGAGCAGTTCTTC	CASSPRSGQGSWNEQFF
TRBV3-1	TRBJ1-5	NA	many	TGTGCCAGCAGCCAAGTAAAGAAAAGGCTCAATCAGCCCCAGCATTTT	CASSQVKKRLNQPQHF
TRBV7-9	TRBJ2-5	NA	many	TGTGCCAGCAGCTGGCCACTTAGACAAGAGACCCAGTACTTC	CASSWPLRQETQYF
TRBV11-2	TRBJ2-1	NA	few	TGTGCCAGCAGCTTAGTTGAGGACCCCTACAATGAGCAGTTCTTC	CASSLVEDPYNEQFF
TRBV30	TRBJ2-2	TRBD2	NA	TGTGCCTGGAGTGAGGGAAGGGAGGGCGGGGAGCTGTTTTTT	CAWSEGREGGELFF
TRBV6-1	TRBJ2-3	TRBD2	NA	TGTGCCAGCAGACCCCGGGAGCTAGCGGGAGGGCCCAGCACAGATACGCAGTATTTT	CASRPRELAGGPSTDTQYF
TRBV3-1	TRBJ2-5	NA	many	TGTGCCAGCAGCCATTTCTGGAGGCGGGGAATGGAGACCCAGTACTTC	CASSHFWRRGMETQYF
TRBV20-1	TRBJ2-7	NA	many	TGCAGTGCTAGAGCCGGCACACTTGAGTCCTACGAGCAGTACTTC	CSARAGTLESYEQYF